This record looks at one T cell receptor beta chain sequence and its context. Naivety among CD8 cells was defined by CD45RO negativity and positive CCR7 selection, thereby excluding terminally differentiated effector memory CD45RA+ cells. The data stem from a study of shared clonotypes between healthy human individuals. Germline V gene sequence: CDR1 SEHNR, CDR2 FQNEAQ (reference sequence). V dropped 3 bases and J dropped 6 bases, with 12 bases sitting between them. This CDR3 has 13 amino acids. The method was immunoSEQ multiplex PCR; TCRdb's version includes in-frame clones alone and lacks a portion of them. The data hold millions of clones, with roughly 91% observed a single time.

The chain carries TRBV7-9 and TRBJ2-7, with D possibly called TRBD1 or TRBD2 (5 bases each). Sequencing input: naive CD8+ T cells from PBMCs. This TCR derives from a man between 18 and 29 years old in good health. Some clones in this sample may be carry-over from other donors' samples. The CDR3 sequence is CASSFRGAGEQYF. Here the CDR3 DNA reads TGTGCCAGCAGCTTCAGAGGGGCCGGCGAGCAGTACTTC.